This T cell receptor beta chain was sequenced in a study of blood T cell repertoires in COVID-19. Background on the study: Samples came from the United States, Italy and Spain, spanning acute and convalescent COVID-19.

Unmatched junction bases numbered 11, after V lost 4 bases and J lost 10 bases. The CDR3 extends over 16 amino acids. CDR1 SGHRS and CDR2 YFSETQ come from the germline V gene. Assay used: immunoSEQ multiplex PCR; TCRdb lists only in-frame clones, some missing. The sample has about 200,000 clones; roughly 90% are singletons. Recovered status in Cohort 3 required two negative PCRs, clearance, or symptom resolution. This clonotype was obtained from a woman aged 18-30 years who had recovered from COVID-19. The rearrangement uses TRBV5-1 and TRBJ1-6; 10 bases fit TRBD1. Input material: PBMCs or T cells enriched from blood (not recorded which). CDR3: CASSQEVGDRGSPLHF. CDR3 DNA sequence: TGCGCCAGCAGCCAGGAGGTGGGGGACAGGGGATCACCCCTCCACTTT.